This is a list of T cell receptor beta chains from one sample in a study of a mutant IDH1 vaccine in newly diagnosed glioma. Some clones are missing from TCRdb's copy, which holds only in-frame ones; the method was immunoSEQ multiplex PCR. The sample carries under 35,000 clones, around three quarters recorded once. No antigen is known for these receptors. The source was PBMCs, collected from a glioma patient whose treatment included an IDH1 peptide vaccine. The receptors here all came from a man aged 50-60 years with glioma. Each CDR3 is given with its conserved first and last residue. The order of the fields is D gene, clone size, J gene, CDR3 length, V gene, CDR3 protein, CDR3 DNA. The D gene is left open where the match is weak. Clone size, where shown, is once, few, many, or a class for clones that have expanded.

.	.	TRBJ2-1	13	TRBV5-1	CASSFSQYNEQFF	TGCGCCAGCAGCTTTTCTCAGTACAATGAGCAGTTCTTC
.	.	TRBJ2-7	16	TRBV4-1	CASSQAEGQPFYEQYF	TGCGCCAGCAGCCAAGCTGAAGGACAGCCCTTCTACGAGCAGTACTTC
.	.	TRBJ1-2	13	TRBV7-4	CASSLERNYGYTF	TGTGCCAGCAGCTTAGAACGGAACTATGGCTACACCTTC
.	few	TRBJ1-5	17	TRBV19	CASSHYWDPRGDQPQHF	TGTGCCAGTAGCCATTATTGGGACCCTCGGGGCGATCAGCCCCAGCATTTT
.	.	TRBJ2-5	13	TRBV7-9	CASSLSVSETQYF	TGTGCCAGCAGTCTATCCGTCAGCGAGACCCAGTACTTC
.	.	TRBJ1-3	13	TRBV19	CASSISWGNTIYF	TGTGCCAGTAGTATTTCGTGGGGAAACACCATATATTTT
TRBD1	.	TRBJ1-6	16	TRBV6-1	CASSGDRGSYNSPLHF	TGTGCCAGCAGTGGAGACAGGGGCTCCTATAATTCACCCCTCCACTTT
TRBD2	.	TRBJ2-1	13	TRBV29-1	CSAGLAVDNEQFF	TGCAGCGCGGGACTAGCGGTGGACAATGAGCAGTTCTTC
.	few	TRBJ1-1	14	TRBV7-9	CASSPPLWETEAFF	TGTGCCAGCAGCCCACCGTTATGGGAAACTGAAGCTTTCTTT
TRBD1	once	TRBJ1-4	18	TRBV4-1	CASSPLGTGIATNEKLFF	TGCGCCAGCAGCCCCTTGGGGACAGGGATTGCAACTAATGAAAAACTGTTTTTT
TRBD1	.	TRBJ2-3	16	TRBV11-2	CASSSLRGRSTDTQYF	TGTGCCAGCAGCTCATTAAGGGGGCGAAGCACAGATACGCAGTATTTT
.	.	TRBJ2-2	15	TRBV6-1	CASSEAGSDTGELFF	TGTGCCAGCAGTGAAGCGGGGTCAGACACCGGGGAGCTGTTTTTT
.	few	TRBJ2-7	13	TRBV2	CASSPSSSYEQYF	TGTGCCAGCAGCCCCTCCAGCTCCTACGAGCAGTACTTC
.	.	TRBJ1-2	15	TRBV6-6	CASSPVTNPNYGYTF	TGTGCCAGCAGTCCAGTCACAAACCCGAACTATGGCTACACCTTC
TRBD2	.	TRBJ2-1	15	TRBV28	CASTRGLAIDNEQFF	TGTGCCAGCACCAGAGGACTAGCGATAGACAATGAGCAGTTCTTC
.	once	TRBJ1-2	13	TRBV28	CASRATSKEGYTF	TGTGCCAGCCGCGCAACGTCAAAGGAAGGCTACACCTTC
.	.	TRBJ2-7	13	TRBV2	CASSAGFSYEQYF	TGTGCCAGCAGTGCGGGGTTCTCCTACGAGCAGTACTTC
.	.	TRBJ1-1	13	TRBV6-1	CASSEVPDTEAFF	TGTGCCAGCAGTGAAGTCCCCGACACTGAAGCTTTCTTT
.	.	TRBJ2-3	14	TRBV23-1	CASRLAPGTDTQYF	TGCGCCAGCAGACTAGCCCCGGGCACAGATACGCAGTATTTT
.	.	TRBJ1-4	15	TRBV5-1	CASKRGGQTNEKLFF	TGCGCCAGCAAGAGAGGGGGGCAAACTAATGAAAAACTGTTTTTT
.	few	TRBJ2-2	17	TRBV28	CASRPLPHRSSTGELFF	TGTGCCAGCAGACCCTTACCTCACAGGTCGAGCACCGGGGAGCTGTTTTTT
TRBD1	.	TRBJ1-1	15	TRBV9	CASSVGGTGETEAFF	TGTGCCAGCAGCGTAGGAGGGACAGGAGAGACTGAAGCTTTCTTT
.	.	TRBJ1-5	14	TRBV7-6	CASSPGLSNQPQHF	TGTGCCAGCAGTCCAGGGCTCAGCAATCAGCCCCAGCATTTT
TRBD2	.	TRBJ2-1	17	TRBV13	CASSSASGVSSYNEQFF	TGTGCCAGCAGCTCAGCTAGCGGGGTAAGCTCCTACAATGAGCAGTTCTTC